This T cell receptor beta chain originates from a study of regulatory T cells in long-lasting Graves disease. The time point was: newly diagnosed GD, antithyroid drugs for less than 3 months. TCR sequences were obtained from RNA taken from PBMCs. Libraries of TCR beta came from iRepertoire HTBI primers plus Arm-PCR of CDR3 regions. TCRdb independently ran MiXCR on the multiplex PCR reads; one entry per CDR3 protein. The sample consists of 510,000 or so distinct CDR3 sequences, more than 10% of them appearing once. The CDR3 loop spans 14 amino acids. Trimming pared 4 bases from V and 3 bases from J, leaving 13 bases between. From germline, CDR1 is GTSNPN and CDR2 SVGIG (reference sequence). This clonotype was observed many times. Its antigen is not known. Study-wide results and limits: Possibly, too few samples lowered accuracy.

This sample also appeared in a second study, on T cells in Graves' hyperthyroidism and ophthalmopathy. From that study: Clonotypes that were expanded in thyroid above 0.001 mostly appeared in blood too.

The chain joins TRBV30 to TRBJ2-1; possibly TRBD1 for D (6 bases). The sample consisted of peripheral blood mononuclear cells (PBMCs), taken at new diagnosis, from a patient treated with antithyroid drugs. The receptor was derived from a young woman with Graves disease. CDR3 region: CAWTPGVGYNEQFF. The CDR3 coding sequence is TGTGCCTGGACCCCAGGGGTCGGCTACAATGAGCAGTTCTTC.